A single sample is the source of the 30 T cell receptor beta chains below, sequenced in a study of spatial heterogeneity in lung cancer (dated by TCRdb to the late 2010s). No antigen has been identified for these receptors. Summary of the overall study and its limitations: The tumor nonsynonymous mutation count correlated with the number of expanded alpha and beta TCRs within the tumor.

Library preparation was by 5' RACE. The sample was run on a NextSeq 500. Starting from the raw public reads, TCRdb applied fastp trimming at Q25, assembled clones with MiXCR and retained in-frame beta chains. Rows matching on CDR3 protein sequence are summarized as one entry with the most common DNA and genes. The sample table records some 7,000 distinct CDR3 sequences; around 6.7% of these occur just once. Of the sample, 10% to 15% is held by the ten largest clones. The time point label of this sample denotes: sample taken at primary tumor resection. The sequences come from lung tumor tissue, collected at surgery. The receptors were sampled from a male donor with early-stage non-small cell lung cancer.

V is TRBV5-4 and J is TRBJ2-6; D is unclear. Germline V gives CDR1 SGHNT, CDR2 YYREEE (reference sequence). Trimming removed 0 bases from V and 0 bases from J, with 7 bases in between. CDR3 length equals 16 residues. CDR3 sequence: CASSLDQNSGANVLTF. The DNA of the CDR3 is TGTGCCAGCAGCTTGGACCAAAACTCTGGGGCCAACGTCCTGACTTTC. Drawing the rest from reference TRBV5-4 and TRBJ2-6, the complete variable domain is ETGVTQSPTHLIKTRGQQVTLRCSSQSGHNTVSWYQQALGQGPQFIFQYYREEENGRGNFPPRFSGLQFPNYSSELNVNALELDDSALYLCASSLDQNSGANVLTFGAGSRLTVL.

This clonotype appeared many times. This sequence joins TRBV12-3 or TRBV12-4 and TRBJ1-1; TRBD1 is a possible D gene (5 bases). This CDR3 comprises 15 residues. Trimming removed 1 base at V and 2 bases at J, with 11 bases between. CDR3 nucleotide sequence: TGTGCCAGCAGTTTAGATGGGGGGGTCAACACTGAAGCTTTCTTT. It encodes CASSLDGGVNTEAFF.

By share of the sample, this clonotype is medium-sized. The junction shows a germline mismatch at one end, possibly a read error. The V call is TRBV12-3 or TRBV12-4, the J call TRBJ2-3; D possibly corresponds to TRBD2 (6 bases). The CDR3 consists of 16 residues. The CDR3 is CASSLAVYSSTDTQYF. As DNA, the CDR3 is TGTGCCAGCAGCTTAGCGGTTTACTCTAGCACAGATACGCAGTATTTT.

This chain uses TRBV2 with TRBJ2-1; the match to TRBD2 covers 7 bases. V gave up 0 bases and J gave up 4 bases; unmatched junction bases: 6. Germline loops: CDR1 SNHLY, CDR2 FYNNEI. The CDR3 covers 16 residues. The CDR3 nucleotides read TGTGCCAGCAGTGAAGCGAATAGCGGGCCTTACAATGAGCAGTTCTTC. Its translation: CASSEANSGPYNEQFF.

This clonotype was found many times. This chain joins TRBV6-2 or TRBV6-3 and TRBJ2-2; D not certain. Germline CDR1 is MNHEY and CDR2 is SVGEGT. CDR3 size: 12 residues. Trimming took 2 bases from V and 6 from J, leaving 4 bases between them. DNA of the CDR3: TGTGCCAGCAGTTACGGGGCCGGGGAGCTGTTTTTT. It specifies CASSYGAGELFF.

This clonotype is medium-sized (0.01 to 0.1%). V and J are TRBV11-2 and TRBJ1-3; D is unclear. Looked up from germline, CDR1 is SGHAT and CDR2 is FQNNGV. The length of the CDR3 is 16 residues. The V end lost 0 bases, the J end lost 3 bases, and 12 bases lay between the germline ends. CDR3 region: CASSLDLPYFGNTIYF. CDR3 sequence (DNA): TGTGCCAGCAGCTTAGATCTTCCCTACTTTGGAAACACCATATATTTT.

V gene TRBV6-5 combines with J gene TRBJ2-3, with a tentative D call TRBD2 (6 bases). With 0 bases removed from V and 2 bases from J, the gap between germline ends came to 12 bases. The germline V gene has CDR1 MNHEY and CDR2 SVGAGI. The CDR3 has 16 residues. The CDR3 protein is CASSYSGLHTTDTQYF. CDR3 bases: TGTGCCAGCAGTTACTCCGGACTACACACCACAGATACGCAGTATTTT.

This clonotype was detected ten times or more. The chain uses TRBV5-1 and TRBJ1-2; 7 positions match TRBD1. The CDR3 contains 14 residues. V lost 4 bases, J lost 2 bases, and 5 bases stayed unmatched. The germline CDR1 and CDR2 sequences are SGHRS and YFSETQ. The CDR3 nucleotides are TGCGCCAGCAGCACCCCACAGGGGAACTATGGCTACACCTTC. Translation gives CASSTPQGNYGYTF.

This clonotype was observed a few times. The chain has TRBV7-2 and TRBJ2-5; D remains ambiguous. This CDR3 region has 14 residues. The V gene lost 1 base and the J gene lost 1 base, with 7 bases spanning the gap. Germline CDR1 reads SGHTA; CDR2 reads FQGNSA. The CDR3 loop reads CASSLVHSQETQYF. The DNA of the CDR3 is TGTGCCAGCAGCTTAGTGCACAGCCAAGAGACCCAGTACTTC.

This clonotype is termed medium-sized. The J gene is TRBJ2-3, the V gene TRBV7-9; 10 nucleotides align to TRBD1. The ends lost 11 bases at V and 5 bases at J; junction bases unmatched: 7. Germline CDR1 reads SEHNR; CDR2 reads FQNEAQ (reference sequence). The CDR3 totals 13 residues. In DNA form, the CDR3 reads TGTGCCGAGACAGGGGGCTCTGAAGATACGCAGTATTTT. It yields the protein CAETGGSEDTQYF.

This clonotype is medium-sized. This chain uses TRBV20-1 with TRBJ1-1; D remains ambiguous. The V gene's germline CDR1 is DFQATT and CDR2 SNEGSKA (reference sequence). The V and J ends lost 8 bases and 0 bases respectively, with 19 bases between them. The CDR3 sequence is 15 residues long. The CDR3 here is CSPSPRLFMNTEAFF. Written as DNA, the CDR3 is TGCAGTCCCTCCCCAAGACTCTTCATGAACACTGAAGCTTTCTTT.

The table lists this clonotype with many counts. V is TRBV6-6 and J is TRBJ2-5, with D maybe TRBD1 (5 bases). Germline V gene data show CDR1 as MNHNY and CDR2 as SVGAGI (reference sequence). Trimming left V 2 bases short and J 3 bases short, with 10 bases between. This CDR3 has 14 amino acids. CDR3 coding DNA: TGTGCCAGCAGTTACACCCGCAGGGAAGAGACCCAGTACTTC. Protein sequence: CASSYTRREETQYF.

By share, this clonotype counts as medium-sized. This chain uses TRBV6-6 with TRBJ1-1; D is unresolved. Trimming took off 2 bases at V and 7 bases at J, with 14 bases between the two ends. The CDR3 has 14 residues. In germline, CDR1 is MNHNY, CDR2 SVGAGI (reference sequence). This CDR3 is CASSYKGLNGEAFF. The DNA for the CDR3 is TGTGCCAGCAGTTACAAGGGTTTGAACGGTGAAGCTTTCTTT.

This chain connects TRBV6-2 or TRBV6-3 to TRBJ1-2; 7 nucleotides agree with TRBD1. The germline gives CDR1 MNHEY, CDR2 SVGEGT. The CDR3 spans 15 residues. V shed 7 bases, J shed 4 bases, and the junction held 12 bases outside the gene matches. CDR3 DNA sequence: TGTGCCAGCACCCCTCGACAGGGTATCTTCTATGGCTACACCTTC. The encoded protein is CASTPRQGIFYGYTF.

Points on this clonotype: One junction end does not reproduce the germline sequence, and a read error may be involved. The chain combines TRBV11-3 with TRBJ2-2, with D unresolved. Germline assignment: CDR1 SGHNT and CDR2 YENEEA. This CDR3 region has 12 residues. CDR3 sequence (DNA): TGTGCCAGCAGCTCGAAAACCGGGGAGCTGTTTTTT. This sequence encodes CASSSKTGELFF.

This clonotype has at least ten counts. The genes are TRBV4-2 and TRBJ1-5, with D tentatively TRBD1 (5 bases). CDR1 is LGHNA, CDR2 YNFKEQ, per germline. The CDR3 totals 18 residues. With 1 base removed from V and 0 bases from J, the gap between germline ends came to 16 bases. The DNA for the CDR3 is TGTGCCAGCAGCCAAGTATGGTGGGCGGACATTAGCAATCAGCCCCAGCATTTT. The encoded protein is CASSQVWWADISNQPQHF.

This clonotype was seen repeatedly, ten times or more. V gene TRBV6-6 combines with J gene TRBJ1-5, with no clear D. V dropped 6 bases and J dropped 0 bases, with 18 bases sitting between them. Germline CDR1 MNHNY, CDR2 SVGAGI (reference sequence). CDR3 size: 17 residues. The CDR3 reads CASRANPGRDSNQPQHF. DNA of the CDR3: TGTGCCAGCAGAGCTAATCCAGGACGGGATAGCAATCAGCCCCAGCATTTT.

This chain connects TRBV12-3 or TRBV12-4 to TRBJ1-5; perhaps TRBD1 as D (6 bases). The CDR3 is 20 amino acids. Trimming removed 3 bases at V and 0 bases at J, with 24 bases between. In nucleotides, the CDR3 is TGTGCCAGCAGTTTCCGGGGGCGAGGGCCCGGTTTTGATAGCAATCAGCCCCAGCATTTT. This gives the protein CASSFRGRGPGFDSNQPQHF.

In this sample, this clonotype turned up many times. This rearrangement joins TRBV20-1 to TRBJ2-7, with D perhaps matching TRBD1 (5 bases). CDR3 length: 11 amino acids. Between the trimmed V and J ends, which lost 6 bases and 5 bases, there was a span of 11 bases. Germline-derived CDR1 and CDR2 are DFQATT and SNEGSKA (reference sequence). The chain's CDR3 is CSAKGWDEQYF. CDR3 nucleotide sequence: TGCAGTGCCAAGGGGTGGGACGAGCAGTACTTC.

This clonotype was seen a handful of times. It may be a read error: a sequence one base away is much more abundant. V gene TRBV20-1 combines with J gene TRBJ2-3, with 8 bases lining up with TRBD2. The CDR3 contains 14 residues. Germline trimming cut 1 base from V and 4 bases from J; bases unmatched to any gene: 4. The germline CDR1 and CDR2 sequences are DFQATT and SNEGSKA (reference sequence). The CDR3 region is CSARGGRTPDTQYF. CDR3 nucleotides: TGCAGTGCTAGAGGCGGGAGGACGCCAGATACGCAGTATTTT.

This clonotype was seen ten or more times. The CDR3 reads CASSLGGSFQETQYF. In DNA, the CDR3 is TGCGCCAGCAGCTTGGGAGGCAGCTTCCAAGAGACCCAGTACTTC. The rearrangement joins TRBV5-1 to TRBJ2-5, with unresolved D. CDR1 and CDR2 from the germline V gene are SGHRS and YFSETQ. Trimming stripped 0 bases from V and 1 base from J, with 10 bases between. This CDR3 has 15 amino acids.

This chain joins TRBV11-2 and TRBJ1-5; TRBD1 matches 7 bases. This CDR3 has 15 amino acids. The junction had 6 bases not matched to a gene; V was cut back by 1 base and J by 6 bases. CDR1 and CDR2 (germline): SGHAT, FQNNGV. In DNA, the CDR3 is TGTGCCAGCAGCTTAGGGCAGGCAGGGGGTCAGCCCCAGCATTTT. It is translated as CASSLGQAGGQPQHF.

The table lists this clonotype with many counts. The chain recombines TRBV4-2 with TRBJ2-1; D remains unclear. V lost 4 bases, J lost 2 bases, and 18 bases lay in between. Looked up from germline, CDR1 is LGHNA and CDR2 is YNFKEQ. CDR3 length equals 17 residues. This chain's CDR3 is CASSLSLQANTYNEQFF. The DNA of the CDR3 is TGTGCCAGCAGCCTCTCCCTGCAAGCGAACACCTACAATGAGCAGTTCTTC.

In its sample, this clonotype was seen many times. J is TRBJ1-1 and V is TRBV6-5; perhaps TRBD1 as D (6 bases). The V end lost 2 bases, the J end lost 3 bases, and 16 bases lay between the germline ends. Germline CDR1 and CDR2: MNHEY and SVGAGI. The CDR3 loop spans 16 amino acids. CDR3 bases: TGTGCCAGCAGTTACCTGTTAGACAGGTTTGACACTGAAGCTTTCTTT. Amino acids: CASSYLLDRFDTEAFF.

This clonotype ranks as medium-sized (0.01 to 0.1%). The chain employs TRBV5-1 and TRBJ2-7; possible D gene TRBD1, 6 bases. Germline CDR1 reads SGHRS; CDR2 reads YFSETQ. The ends were cut back, 4 bases at V and 3 bases at J, with 11 bases in the middle. The CDR3 is 13 residues long. CDR3 residues: CASSEDSFYEQYF. CDR3 nucleotide sequence: TGCGCCAGCAGCGAGGACAGCTTCTACGAGCAGTACTTC.

By share, this clonotype counts as medium-sized. V and J are TRBV20-1 and TRBJ2-1, with TRBD2 matching over 7 bases. In germline, CDR1 is DFQATT, CDR2 SNEGSKA (reference sequence). The J segment lost 5 bases and the V segment lost 5 bases, leaving 3 bases of the junction unmatched. This CDR3 contains 12 residues. As DNA, the CDR3 is TGCAGTGCTGGCGGACTAGACAATGAGCAGTTCTTC. Its translation is CSAGGLDNEQFF.

This clonotype is medium-sized (0.01 to 0.1%) in the sample. The chain uses TRBV7-9 and TRBJ2-1; no firm D call. CDR1 is SEHNR and CDR2 is FQNEAQ in the germline V gene (reference sequence). The V gene lost 1 base and the J gene lost 1 base, with 8 bases spanning the gap. CDR3 length: 15 amino acids. CDR3 coding DNA: TGTGCCAGCAGCTTAGGCACCGGGTCCTACAATGAGCAGTTCTTC. Protein sequence: CASSLGTGSYNEQFF.

This clonotype is medium-sized in the sample. The chain joins TRBV6-6 to TRBJ2-6, with D tentatively TRBD1 (5 bases). Germline V gene sequence: CDR1 MNHNY, CDR2 SVGAGI (reference sequence). V gave up 6 bases and J gave up 0 bases, with 18 bases separating them. CDR3 size: 18 residues. CDR3 coding DNA: TGTGCCAGCAGCCACGTTGGGGCCCCCCGCTCTGGGGCCAACGTCCTGACTTTC. As protein: CASSHVGAPRSGANVLTF.

This clonotype was recorded many times. The rearrangement joins TRBV7-2 to TRBJ2-2; TRBD1 matches at 7 bases. Unmatched junction bases numbered 2, after V lost 5 bases and J lost 5 bases. CDR1 is SGHTA, CDR2 FQGNSA, per germline. The CDR3 extends over 13 amino acids. The DNA of the CDR3 is TGTGCCAGCAGCCTACAGGGGACCGGGGAGCTGTTTTTT. Protein: CASSLQGTGELFF.

By share, this clonotype ranks as medium-sized. J is TRBJ1-5 and V is TRBV7-2; D not certain. CDR3 size: 14 residues. CDR1 is SGHTA and CDR2 is FQGNSA in the germline V gene. The V end lost 5 bases, the J end lost 0 bases, and 8 bases lay between the germline ends. The CDR3 DNA follows: TGTGCCAGCAGCCTCAGCCTTAGCAATCAGCCCCAGCATTTT. Protein sequence: CASSLSLSNQPQHF. Complete variable domain (other parts from reference TRBV7-2 and TRBJ1-5): GAGVSQSPSNKVTEKGKDVELRCDPISGHTALYWYRQSLGQGLEFLIYFQGNSAPDKSGLPSDRFSAERTGGSVSTLTIQRTQQEDSAVYLCASSLSLSNQPQHFGDGTRLSIL.